What follows are 17 T cell receptor beta chains derived from one specimen sequenced in a study of blood T cell repertoires in COVID-19. Profiling relied on immunoSEQ multiplex PCR, and the TCRdb table lists in-frame clones only, not all of them. The table lists about 140,000 clones, nearly 90% of them singletons. Sequencing used peripheral blood. These receptors originate from a man aged 65 to 85 with acute or convalescent COVID-19.

The chain links TRBV6-5 to TRBJ2-1; a possible D gene is TRBD2 (5 bases). This CDR3 spans 16 amino acids. Germline lookup yields CDR1 MNHEY and CDR2 SVGAGI. V was pared by 2 bases and J by 8 bases, with 19 bases between. The CDR3 region has the DNA TGTGCCAGCAGTTACACAGAGGGAAAGATTGGTGATGAGCAGTTCTTC. Encoded protein: CASSYTEGKIGDEQFF.

A single count supports this clone. The chain uses TRBV25-1 and TRBJ1-2; 8 positions match TRBD1. This CDR3 has 13 amino acids. The V segment lost 8 bases and the J segment 2 bases; nucleotides outside the gene matches: 4. Germline assignment: CDR1 MGHDK and CDR2 SYGVNS. The CDR3 DNA follows: TGTGCCAGCTCCCGGACAGGGAACTATGGCTACACCTTC. This gives the protein CASSRTGNYGYTF.

V gene TRBV5-1 combines with J gene TRBJ2-3, with D perhaps matching TRBD2 (6 bases). Looked up from germline, CDR1 is SGHRS and CDR2 is YFSETQ. The CDR3 is made up of 14 amino acids. Deletions cut 4 bases from V and 0 bases from J, with 9 bases between. The CDR3 DNA is TGCGCCAGCAGCGCCGGGACTAGCACAGATACGCAGTATTTT. It is translated as CASSAGTSTDTQYF.

The gene calls are TRBV10-3 and TRBJ1-5; tentative D call: TRBD1 (5 bases). V was cut by 2 bases and J by 3 bases, with 20 bases left in between. This CDR3 is 18 amino acids long. Looked up from germline, CDR1 is ENHRY and CDR2 is SYGVKD. The CDR3 is CAISEESLMTANNQPQHF. The CDR3 nucleotides read TGTGCCATCAGTGAGGAGAGTCTTATGACAGCGAACAATCAGCCCCAGCATTTT.

This clone has just one count. The chain is built from TRBV10-3 and TRBJ1-6; TRBD1 aligns across 8 bases. The J segment lost 5 bases and the V segment lost 6 bases, leaving 6 bases of the junction unmatched. CDR1 is ENHRY and CDR2 is SYGVKD in the germline V gene. CDR3 length: 15 amino acids. The CDR3 DNA reads as TGTGCCATCAGAGACCTACAGGGGGATAATTCACCCCTCCACTTT. It specifies CAIRDLQGDNSPLHF.

V is TRBV12-3 or TRBV12-4 and J is TRBJ2-4, with 7 positions matching TRBD1. V lost 7 bases, J lost 7 bases, and 7 bases stayed unmatched. The CDR3 is 13 residues long. The CDR3 coding sequence is TGTGCCAGCACAACAGGGGTTGGGAACATTCAGTACTTC. Its translation is CASTTGVGNIQYF.

The gene calls are TRBV9 and TRBJ2-3, with 7 bases lining up with TRBD2. V gave up 0 bases and J gave up 3 bases; unmatched junction bases: 7. The CDR3 consists of 16 residues. CDR1 and CDR2 from the germline V gene are SGDLS and YYNGEE. The CDR3 is CASSVAWTSETDTQYF. In DNA form, the CDR3 reads TGTGCCAGCAGCGTAGCCTGGACTAGTGAGACAGATACGCAGTATTTT.

CDR3 in amino acids: CASSQTSGGETQYF. CDR3 nucleotides: TGTGCCAGCAGCCAAACGAGCGGGGGTGAGACCCAGTACTTC. V usage is TRBV3-1 (or the pseudogene TRBV3-2) and J usage is TRBJ2-5, with TRBD2 identical over 8 bases. CDR1 is LGHDT and CDR2 is YNNKEL in the germline V gene (reference sequence). CDR3 length equals 14 residues. Trimming at V came to 2 bases and at J to 5 bases, leaving 4 bases not matched to a gene.

The chain employs TRBV5-1 and TRBJ2-2; 8 bases are a match to TRBD1. The length of the CDR3 is 17 residues. With 3 bases clipped from V and 2 bases from J, the junction kept 9 bases outside the gene matches. CDR1 and CDR2 (germline): SGHRS, YFSETQ. The CDR3 sequence: CASSWNQGAGNTGELFF. CDR3 nucleotides: TGCGCCAGCAGCTGGAACCAGGGGGCTGGAAACACCGGGGAGCTGTTTTTT. The full variable domain, its missing parts supplied by reference TRBV5-1 and TRBJ2-2, is KAGVTQTPRYLIKTRGQQVTLSCSPISGHRSVSWYQQTPGQGLQFLFEYFSETQRNKGNFPGRFSGRQFSNSRSEMNVSTLELGDSALYLCASSWNQGAGNTGELFFGEGSRLTVL.

The table lists this clone with a few counts. The gene calls are TRBV9 and TRBJ2-7; 8 nucleotides agree with TRBD2. The germline V gene has CDR1 SGDLS and CDR2 YYNGEE. The CDR3 has 12 amino acids. V was clipped by 8 bases and J by 4 bases; unmatched bases: 5. The CDR3 region is CASGSGSYEQYF. CDR3 nucleotides: TGTGCCAGTGGGAGCGGGAGTTACGAGCAGTACTTC.

V gene TRBV2 combines with J gene TRBJ1-2; TRBD1 matches at 9 bases. This CDR3 contains 15 residues. V shed 0 bases, J shed 7 bases, and the junction held 6 bases outside the gene matches. Germline V gives CDR1 SNHLY, CDR2 FYNNEI. The CDR3 reads CASSEAQGTGSGYTF. DNA for the CDR3: TGTGCCAGCAGTGAAGCGCAGGGGACAGGGTCTGGCTACACCTTC.

V usage is TRBV6-5 and J usage is TRBJ1-4; TRBD1 might be the D (6 bases). Germline V gene lookup returns CDR1 MNHEY and CDR2 SVGAGI. The V end lost 8 bases, the J end lost 10 bases, and 14 bases lay between the germline ends. The CDR3 has 12 amino acids. In DNA, the CDR3 is TGTGCCAGCGCCAAGCAAGGGGGAAAACTGTTTTTT. Protein: CASAKQGGKLFF.

The gene calls are TRBV5-1 and TRBJ2-1, with D perhaps TRBD2 (6 bases). Trimming took 0 bases from V and 4 from J, leaving 8 bases between them. The germline V gene encodes CDR1 SGHRS and CDR2 YFSETQ. The CDR3 is 14 residues long. CDR3 in DNA: TGCGCCAGCAGCTTGGTAGCGGAGTACAATGAGCAGTTCTTC. Translating gives CASSLVAEYNEQFF.

The CDR3 sequence is CASSLDRGQPQHF. CDR3 sequence (DNA): TGTGCCAGCAGTCTCGACCGGGGGCAGCCCCAGCATTTT. This sequence joins TRBV6-5 and TRBJ1-5; D possibly corresponds to TRBD1 (5 bases). In germline, CDR1 is MNHEY, CDR2 SVGAGI. Trimming pared 5 bases from V and 7 bases from J, leaving 12 bases between. The CDR3 contains 13 residues.

This clone was picked up one time. The chain combines TRBV9 with TRBJ2-7; 13 bases line up with TRBD2. This CDR3 is built from 17 residues. Trimming at V came to 4 bases and at J to 3 bases, leaving 10 bases not matched to a gene. Germline V gene sequence: CDR1 SGDLS, CDR2 YYNGEE. The CDR3 sequence: CASSPYLGLAGDYEQYF. The DNA of the CDR3 is TGTGCCAGCAGCCCTTATCTAGGACTAGCGGGGGACTACGAGCAGTACTTC.

V and J are TRBV21-1 and TRBJ2-7; TRBD2 reflects the table's D call only, with no check against the DNA. TRBV21-1 is assigned pseudogene status. This CDR3 is built from 15 residues. CDR3 in amino acids: CASSGRRNSRYEQYF. CDR3 nucleotide sequence: TGTGCCAGCAGCGGTCGGAGGAACAGCCGTTACGAGCAGTACTTC.

The DNA for the CDR3 is TGTGCCAGCGTTTCCGCGGGGGGCTATGGAGAGACCCAGTACTTC. As protein: CASVSAGGYGETQYF. This chain connects TRBV5-8 to TRBJ2-5, with 8 bases aligning to TRBD2. From germline, CDR1 is SGHTS and CDR2 YDEGEE. V shed 7 bases and J 4 bases; nucleotides not matched to a gene: 12. The CDR3 has 15 amino acids.